These 25 T cell receptor beta chains originate from one sample sequenced in a study of CD8+CD57+ T cells in acquired aplastic anemia. The use of genomic DNA as template underpinned the TCR beta VDJ and CDR3 profiling. TCRdb re-called the reads with MiXCR, one entry per CDR3 protein. This sample has roughly 200,000 distinct CDR3 sequences; over 60% occur once, and the top ten carry 25% to 30%. The sequencing sample was made of sorted CD4+, CD8+, or CD8+CD57+ T cells (not recorded which) from PBMCs. These receptors all stem from a human donor in good health.

This clonotype was seen only once. This may arise from a read error, as a much more abundant clone is one base away. V and J are TRBV4-1 and TRBJ2-7; 9 bases are shared with TRBD2. V shed 2 bases and J 7 bases; nucleotides not matched to a gene: 9. The CDR3 spans 15 residues. The germline V gene has CDR1 MGHRA and CDR2 YSYEKL. The CDR3 nucleotides read TGCGCCAGCAGCCAATCGGGACTAGCAAGCAATGAGCAGTACTTC. Its protein is CASSQSGLASNEQYF.

The chain is built from TRBV7-9 and TRBJ2-7, with 9 positions matching TRBD1. In germline, CDR1 is SEHNR, CDR2 FQNEAQ (reference sequence). This CDR3 has 15 amino acids. V lost 7 bases and J lost 2; bases outside the gene matches: 9. This CDR3 reads CASTVSGTGTYEQYF. The CDR3 nucleotides read TGTGCCAGCACCGTATCGGGGACAGGGACCTACGAGCAGTACTTC.

This chain links TRBV15 with TRBJ1-1; D uncertain. The CDR3 runs 14 residues. The V end was cut by 0 bases, the J end by 0 bases, with 5 bases between. In germline, CDR1 is LNHNV, CDR2 YYDKDF (reference sequence). The CDR3 protein is CATSRDILNTEAFF. The CDR3 DNA is TGTGCCACCAGCAGAGACATTCTGAACACTGAAGCTTTCTTT.

The chain uses TRBV20-1 and TRBJ2-2; 9 positions agree with TRBD1. The V gene end was trimmed by 6 bases and the J gene end by 6 bases; junction bases not matched to a gene: 17. The CDR3 length is 17 residues. In germline, CDR1 is DFQATT, CDR2 SNEGSKA (reference sequence). For the CDR3, the DNA is TGCAGTGCGTACGGCACAGGGGGCGATACCCCGTCCGGGGAGCTGTTTTTT. It encodes CSAYGTGGDTPSGELFF.

This clonotype showed up many times. The chain couples TRBV19 to TRBJ2-3; 8 nucleotides align to TRBD1. The junction had 8 bases not matched to a gene; V was cut back by 7 bases and J by 5 bases. The CDR3 is 14 amino acids. The germline V gene has CDR1 LNHDA and CDR2 SQIVND (reference sequence). In nucleotides, the CDR3 is TGTGCCAGTACCAGGACAGGGAGAGAAGATACGCAGTATTTT. This sequence encodes CASTRTGREDTQYF.

The J gene is TRBJ2-3, the V gene TRBV12-3 or TRBV12-4, with unresolved D. This CDR3 contains 15 residues. Trimming removed 3 bases from V and 6 bases from J, with 16 bases in between. The CDR3 sequence: CASSLASTNLDTQYF. CDR3 DNA sequence: TGTGCCAGCAGTTTGGCCTCGACGAATCTGGATACGCAGTATTTT.

V and J are TRBV7-2 and TRBJ1-1; D is unclear. Germline CDR1 and CDR2: SGHTA and FQGNSA. V lost 4 bases and J 5 bases, leaving 11 bases between the germline ends. This CDR3 region has 13 residues. This chain's CDR3 is CASSSQVDTEAFF. The DNA for the CDR3 is TGTGCCAGCAGCTCGCAGGTGGATACTGAAGCTTTCTTT. Based on the CDR3 plus reference TRBV7-2 and TRBJ1-1, the full variable domain is GAGVSQSPSNKVTEKGKDVELRCDPISGHTALYWYRQSLGQGLEFLIYFQGNSAPDKSGLPSDRFSAERTGGSVSTLTIQRTQQEDSAVYLCASSSQVDTEAFFGQGTRLTVV.

This chain links TRBV7-3 with TRBJ2-7, with D tentatively TRBD1 (6 bases). The CDR3 runs to 16 residues. CDR1 SGHTA and CDR2 FQGTGA come from the germline V gene. The V end lost 2 bases, the J end lost 4 bases, and 18 bases lay between the germline ends. The CDR3 region has the DNA TGTGCCAGCAGCTTAGGCGGACAGAGGGCCTTTTACGAGCAGTACTTC. Encoded protein: CASSLGGQRAFYEQYF.

This clonotype was seen repeatedly, ten times or more. The chain uses TRBV7-2 and TRBJ1-6, with a tentative D call TRBD1 (6 bases). CDR3 length: 14 amino acids. CDR1 and CDR2 from the germline V gene are SGHTA and FQGNSA. Between the trimmed V and J ends, which lost 2 bases and 6 bases, there was a span of 8 bases. CDR3 protein: CASSLTGLNSPLHF. DNA for the CDR3: TGTGCCAGCAGCTTAACAGGGCTTAATTCACCCCTCCACTTT.

A remark on this clonotype: Mismatch with germline at one junction end may stem from a read error. This CDR3 is CASTGAYTGELYF. CDR3 nucleotide sequence: TGTGCCAGCACCGGGGCCTACACCGGGGAGCTGTACTTC. The chain carries TRBV7-2 and TRBJ2-7; either TRBD1 or TRBD2 may supply D (5 bases each). CDR1 and CDR2 from the germline V gene are SGHTA and FQGNSA. The length of the CDR3 is 13 residues.

With regard to this clonotype: One base away lies a much larger clone, so this may be a sequencing read error. The rearrangement joins TRBV7-9 to TRBJ2-2; TRBD2 is a possible D gene (5 bases). The CDR3 has 13 residues. In germline, CDR1 is SEHNR, CDR2 FQNEAQ (reference sequence). This CDR3 is CASSLAAAGKLFF. The CDR3 coding sequence is TGTGCCAGCAGCTTGGCGGCAGCCGGGAAGCTGTTTTTT.

V usage is TRBV4-2 and J usage is TRBJ2-5; tentatively, D is TRBD2 (6 bases). The V end was cut by 5 bases, the J end by 2 bases, with 9 bases between. Germline lookup yields CDR1 LGHNA and CDR2 YNFKEQ. The CDR3 has 13 amino acids. CDR3 region: CASSKLAQETQYF. The DNA for the CDR3 is TGTGCCAGCAGCAAGCTAGCGCAAGAGACCCAGTACTTC.

V usage is TRBV7-9 and J usage is TRBJ2-7; no firm D call. This CDR3 has 12 residues. V was pared by 5 bases and J by 5 bases, with 10 bases between. The germline V gene has CDR1 SEHNR and CDR2 FQNEAQ (reference sequence). Here the CDR3 DNA reads TGTGCCAGCAGCGCCCCTGGGGACGAGCAGTACTTC. It encodes CASSAPGDEQYF.

The chain couples TRBV29-1 to TRBJ2-1; 11 bases align to TRBD1. Per the germline V gene, CDR1 is SQVTM and CDR2 is ANQGSEA. V was clipped by 8 bases and J by 5 bases; unmatched bases: 8. There are 14 residues in the CDR3. The CDR3 DNA sequence: TGCAGCCAAGATGGGACAGGGGGGGACAATGAGCAGTTCTTC. This codes for CSQDGTGGDNEQFF.

About this clonotype itself: This is likely a read error, given that the CDR3 carries no conserved phenylalanine or tryptophan at its end. The V and J genes are TRBV4-1 and TRBJ1-5, with D unclear. The CDR3 consists of 15 residues. Germline V gene data show CDR1 as MGHRA and CDR2 as YSYEKL. V was cut by 0 bases and J by 7 bases, with 13 bases left in between. Written as DNA, the CDR3 is TGCGCCAGCAGCCAAGAGTGGGCAAGCGGACAGCCCCAGCATCTT. It codes for CASSQEWASGQPQHL.

This clonotype was picked up many times. The chain carries TRBV7-2 and TRBJ2-7; D gene ambiguous. Germline V gene sequence: CDR1 SGHTA, CDR2 FQGNSA. The CDR3 contains 12 residues. Trimming stripped 1 base from V and 1 base from J, with 2 bases between. In DNA, the CDR3 is TGTGCCAGCAGCTTAGTATCCTACGAGCAGTACTTC. Its translation is CASSLVSYEQYF. The variable domain in full, with the rest retrieved from reference TRBV7-2 and TRBJ2-7, is GAGVSQSPSNKVTEKGKDVELRCDPISGHTALYWYRQSLGQGLEFLIYFQGNSAPDKSGLPSDRFSAERTGGSVSTLTIQRTQQEDSAVYLCASSLVSYEQYFGPGTRLTVT.

This clonotype was recorded at least ten times. This chain joins TRBV27 and TRBJ2-7, with TRBD1 matching 10 bases. CDR3 length equals 14 residues. Germline loops: CDR1 MNHEY, CDR2 SMNVEV (reference sequence). The junction had 11 bases not matched to a gene; V was cut back by 10 bases and J by 5 bases. The CDR3 reads CATMLGQGIHEQYF. The CDR3 region has the DNA TGTGCCACTATGCTGGGACAGGGGATCCACGAGCAGTACTTC.

This clonotype was counted only a few times. The chain couples TRBV29-1 to TRBJ1-1, with D tentatively TRBD1 (5 bases). CDR1 SQVTM and CDR2 ANQGSEA come from the germline V gene. V lost 3 bases, J lost 0 bases, and 11 bases lay in between. The CDR3 is made up of 14 amino acids. CDR3 nucleotide sequence: TGCAGCGTTGACGGGACGGCCATGAACACTGAAGCTTTCTTT. This gives the protein CSVDGTAMNTEAFF.

Concerning this clonotype itself: A much larger clone sits a single nucleotide away, making a read error possible. The chain employs TRBV20-1 and TRBJ1-2; tentative D call: TRBD1 (6 bases). The V gene's germline CDR1 is DFQATT and CDR2 SNEGSKA (reference sequence). The V end was cut by 1 base, the J end by 6 bases, with 21 bases between. This CDR3 has 16 amino acids. The CDR3, as DNA: TGCAGTGCTAGAGGCTCGACAGGTACGGCGGGTCATGGCTACACCTTC. It yields the protein CSARGSTGTAGHGYTF.

The chain uses TRBV7-2 and TRBJ2-7; 8 bases are a match to TRBD1. This CDR3 has 15 residues. Germline assignment: CDR1 SGHTA and CDR2 FQGNSA. The trim removed 6 bases at V and 1 base at J, leaving 8 bases unmatched. CDR3 amino acids: CASRFRDRSSYEQYF. The CDR3, as DNA: TGTGCCAGCAGGTTCAGGGACAGGTCGTCCTACGAGCAGTACTTC.

This chain links TRBV7-2 with TRBJ2-5; the match to TRBD2 covers 10 bases. The CDR3 loop spans 17 amino acids. Losses at the gene ends were 2 bases for V and 5 bases for J; bases not matched to a gene: 11. The V gene's germline CDR1 is SGHTA and CDR2 FQGNSA. The CDR3 sequence: CASSLTPVLAGVETQYF. The CDR3 nucleotides are TGTGCCAGCAGCTTAACTCCCGTTCTAGCGGGGGTTGAGACCCAGTACTTC.

Many counts were recorded for this clonotype. The gene calls are TRBV4-1 and TRBJ1-1; the D gene is possibly TRBD1 (5 bases). The germline V and J ends were trimmed by 0 bases and 0 bases, with 11 bases remaining between them. Germline lookup yields CDR1 MGHRA and CDR2 YSYEKL. The length of the CDR3 is 16 residues. The CDR3 is CASSQDKRGMNTEAFF. CDR3 DNA sequence: TGCGCCAGCAGCCAAGATAAGAGGGGCATGAACACTGAAGCTTTCTTT.

A single count supports this clonotype. The chain couples TRBV20-1 to TRBJ1-6; D unclear. CDR3 length: 15 residues. CDR1 and CDR2 from the germline V gene are DFQATT and SNEGSKA (reference sequence). V was pared by 6 bases and J by 3 bases, with 15 bases between. CDR3 bases: TGCAGTGCCCCCGTGGGGATCAACTATAATTCACCCCTCCACTTT. Its protein is CSAPVGINYNSPLHF.

The chain employs TRBV19 and TRBJ2-2; D is undetermined. Between the trimmed V and J ends, which lost 9 bases and 0 bases, there was a span of 14 bases. The CDR3 sequence is 15 residues long. CDR1 and CDR2 from the germline V gene are LNHDA and SQIVND (reference sequence). CDR3 in DNA: TGTGCCAGCTCACCAGATGGAGCGAACACCGGGGAGCTGTTTTTT. Translation gives CASSPDGANTGELFF.

The genes are TRBV20-1 and TRBJ1-4; D remains unclear. V lost 3 bases and J lost 5, with 16 bases in between. The CDR3 consists of 15 residues. Germline assignment: CDR1 DFQATT and CDR2 SNEGSKA (reference sequence). CDR3 region: CSASELADYNEKLFF. Here the CDR3 DNA reads TGCAGTGCTAGTGAGCTAGCGGATTACAATGAAAAACTGTTTTTT.